This TCR beta chain was profiled in a study of T-cell memory formation after mild COVID-19. Study-wide points: In pre-infection memory, a portion of responding clones appeared, which suggested that cross-reactive memory joined.

cDNA libraries for TCR alpha and TCR beta, carrying sample barcodes and UMIs, came from 5'RACE with constant-segment primers. Each CDR3 protein is one row after TCRdb ran MiXCR on the 5' RACE reads. The sample lists about 390,000 distinct CDR3 sequences; 15% to 20% were seen once. The table lists this clonotype with a few counts. Antigen: not known. The CDR3 consists of 14 residues. Germline V lookup: CDR1 MDHEN, CDR2 SYDVKM. V gave up 5 bases and J gave up 0 bases, with 10 bases separating them. This receptor was identified in a man aged 18-30 years who had mild COVID-19 (a few samples of this study predate the infection). Cell type and time point are not known. Sequencing used PBMCs or a T cell subset sorted from them (not recorded which). The chain couples TRBV28 to TRBJ2-5; D possibly corresponds to TRBD2 (6 bases). CDR3 in DNA: TGTGCCAGCAGTACGGGGGACTACCAAGAGACCCAGTACTTC. Translating gives CASSTGDYQETQYF. Full variable domain (rest looked up from reference TRBV28 and TRBJ2-5): DVKVTQSSRYLVKRTGEKVFLECVQDMDHENMFWYRQDPGLGLRLIYFSYDVKMKEKGDIPEGYSVSREKKERFSLILESASTNQTSMYLCASSTGDYQETQYFGPGTRLLVL.